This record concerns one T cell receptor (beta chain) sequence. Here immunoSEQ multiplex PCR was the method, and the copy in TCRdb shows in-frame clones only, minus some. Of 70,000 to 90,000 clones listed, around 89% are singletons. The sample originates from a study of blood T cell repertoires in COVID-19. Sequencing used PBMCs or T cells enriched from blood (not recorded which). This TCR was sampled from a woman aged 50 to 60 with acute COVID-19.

The CDR3 reads CASSNRGTEAFF. The CDR3 region has the DNA TGTGCCAGCAGTAACAGGGGGACTGAAGCTTTCTTT. The chain combines TRBV12-3 or TRBV12-4 with TRBJ1-1; 8 positions match TRBD1. V dropped 5 bases and J dropped 5; count of bases not matched to a gene: 1. The CDR3 length is 12 residues.